Listed below are T cell receptor beta chains from one sample, sequenced in a study of T cell changes during pregnancy in multiple sclerosis. The protocol was immunoSEQ multiplex PCR, while the TCRdb copy is restricted to in-frame clones and leaves out a portion. The sample includes approximately 89,000 clones, approximately 95% of them seen just once. Source: peripheral blood, taken after pregnancy. The source of these receptors is a female donor in good health, enrolled as a control in a pregnancy study. Both conserved end residues are part of each CDR3. D genes are given only for firm matches. Some rows have no size entry. The others give once, few or many, or a class for an expanded clone.

d_gene | abundance | j_gene | v_gene | CDR3aa | CDR3nt
- | - | TRBJ2-7 | TRBV11-1 | CASGTGRIFDEQYF | TGTGCCAGCGGTACAGGCAGGATTTTCGACGAGCAGTACTTC
- | - | TRBJ2-3 | TRBV5-1 | CASSLAGTDTQYF | TGCGCCAGCAGCTTGGCCGGCACAGATACGCAGTATTTT
TRBD1 | - | TRBJ1-5 | TRBV19 | CASTPGQYSNQPQHF | TGTGCCAGTACCCCGGGACAGTATAGCAATCAGCCCCAGCATTTT
- | - | TRBJ2-2 | TRBV19 | CASSADTGELFF | TGTGCCAGTAGTGCGGACACCGGGGAGCTGTTTTTT
- | - | TRBJ2-1 | TRBV7-2 | CASSLGGADYNEQFF | TGTGCCAGCAGCTTAGGCGGTGCTGACTACAATGAGCAGTTCTTC
TRBD1 | - | TRBJ2-7 | TRBV6-1 | CASKQGPTYEQYF | TGTGCCAGTAAACAGGGGCCCACCTACGAGCAGTACTTC
- | - | TRBJ1-2 | TRBV6-5 | CASSRRVDHGGYTF | TGTGCCAGCAGTCGGCGGGTCGACCATGGAGGCTACACCTTC
- | - | TRBJ2-1 | TRBV27 | CASSFLAWGNEQFF | TGTGCCAGCAGTTTCCTAGCGTGGGGAAATGAGCAGTTCTTC
TRBD1 | - | TRBJ1-2 | TRBV28 | CASSFRDRGLGGYTF | TGTGCCAGCAGTTTCCGGGACAGGGGGCTTGGGGGCTACACCTTC
- | - | TRBJ2-7 | TRBV5-1 | CASSLSSSTYEQYF | TGCGCCAGCAGCTTGAGTAGCTCGACCTACGAGCAGTACTTC
- | - | TRBJ2-1 | TRBV2 | CASSPYNEQFF | TGTGCCAGCAGTCCTTACAATGAGCAGTTCTTC
TRBD2 | - | TRBJ2-1 | TRBV27 | CASSFVASGSGEQFF | TGTGCCAGCAGTTTCGTCGCTAGCGGGAGCGGTGAGCAGTTCTTC
- | - | TRBJ2-1 | TRBV28 | CASSPRVGLLYNEQFF | TGTGCCAGCAGCCCCCGTGTGGGACTCTTATACAATGAGCAGTTCTTC
- | - | TRBJ2-7 | TRBV6-5 | CASSYGPGSYEQYF | TGTGCCAGCAGTTACGGTCCAGGGTCCTACGAGCAGTACTTC
- | - | TRBJ1-2 | TRBV5-4 | CASSLAGGANYGYTF | TGTGCCAGCAGCTTGGCGGGGGGTGCTAACTATGGCTACACCTTC
TRBD1 | - | TRBJ1-2 | TRBV23-1 | CASSQGQGSLGYGYTF | TGCGCCAGCAGTCAGGGACAGGGTTCCCTTGGGTATGGCTACACCTTC
- | - | TRBJ1-4 | TRBV2 | CASSPGHLNEKLFF | TGTGCCAGCAGCCCGGGACACCTTAATGAAAAACTGTTTTTT
TRBD1 | - | TRBJ2-2 | TRBV6-1 | CASSEGQGKDTGELFF | TGTGCCAGCAGTGAGGGACAGGGGAAGGACACCGGGGAGCTGTTTTTT
TRBD2 | - | TRBJ2-7 | TRBV9 | CASSVGSGGGSYEQYF | TGTGCCAGCAGCGTAGGCTCGGGAGGGGGGTCGTACGAGCAGTACTTC
- | - | TRBJ2-1 | TRBV7-9 | CASSPEGIDNEQFF | TGTGCCAGCAGCCCCGAGGGCATCGACAATGAGCAGTTCTTC
TRBD1 | - | TRBJ1-5 | TRBV23-1 | CASSQWTGGNQPQHF | TGCGCCAGCAGTCAATGGACAGGGGGAAACCAGCCCCAGCATTTT
- | - | TRBJ2-7 | TRBV28 | CASSTNLYEQYF | TGTGCCAGCAGTACGAACTTATACGAGCAGTACTTC
- | - | TRBJ2-1 | TRBV5-4 | CASSFWRDNEQFF | TGTGCCAGCAGCTTTTGGAGGGACAATGAGCAGTTCTTC
- | - | TRBJ2-1 | TRBV28 | CASSLGSNEQFF | TGTGCCAGCAGTTTGGGGAGCAATGAGCAGTTCTTC
- | - | TRBJ2-5 | TRBV11-2 | CASSLDVAEYQETQYF | TGTGCCAGCAGCTTAGATGTAGCGGAGTACCAAGAGACCCAGTACTTC
TRBD2 | - | TRBJ2-7 | TRBV28 | CASSSAGTSGPPSSGEQYF | TGTGCCAGCAGTTCCGCCGGGACTAGCGGACCACCATCCTCAGGGGAGCAGTACTTC
TRBD2 | - | TRBJ2-7 | TRBV28 | CASSFAGGSYEQYF | TGTGCCAGCAGTTTCGCCGGGGGGTCCTACGAGCAGTACTTC
TRBD2 | - | TRBJ2-1 | TRBV7-6 | CASSRGGNEQFF | TGTGCCAGCAGCCGGGGGGGGAATGAGCAGTTCTTC
- | - | TRBJ2-2 | TRBV27 | CASSLAGAGELFF | TGTGCCAGCAGTTTAGCCGGGGCCGGGGAGCTGTTTTTT
TRBD1 | - | TRBJ1-3 | TRBV9 | CASSGQGGNTIYF | TGTGCCAGCAGCGGACAGGGAGGAAACACCATATATTTT
TRBD1 | once | TRBJ1-2 | TRBV10-3 | CAISHPGQTYGYTF | TGTGCCATCAGCCACCCGGGACAGACGTATGGCTACACCTTC
TRBD1 | once | TRBJ2-5 | TRBV27 | CASRDRPYQETQYF | TGTGCCAGCAGGGACAGGCCCTATCAAGAGACCCAGTACTTC
- | - | TRBJ2-3 | TRBV4-1 | CASSQDLIASDTQYF | TGCGCCAGCAGCCAAGATTTGATCGCGAGCGATACGCAGTATTTT
- | - | TRBJ2-7 | TRBV30 | CAWSVSHSYEQYF | TGTGCCTGGAGTGTAAGCCACTCCTACGAGCAGTACTTC
- | few | TRBJ2-3 | TRBV2 | CASRAGTQSTDTQYF | TGTGCCAGCAGAGCCGGGACTCAAAGCACAGATACGCAGTATTTT
- | - | TRBJ2-7 | TRBV27 | CASSPRDPQISYEQYF | TGTGCCAGCAGTCCCCGAGACCCACAGATCTCCTACGAGCAGTACTTC
- | once | TRBJ1-5 | TRBV7-9 | CASSLGQGSNQPQHF | TGTGCCAGCAGCTTAGGGCAGGGGAGCAATCAGCCCCAGCATTTT
TRBD1 | - | TRBJ1-5 | TRBV28 | CASSPWDRGLQPQHF | TGTGCCAGCAGTCCATGGGACAGGGGGCTCCAGCCCCAGCATTTT
TRBD2 | - | TRBJ2-2 | TRBV15 | CATSGYSGTSEKTGELFF | TGTGCCACCAGCGGATATTCCGGGACTAGCGAGAAGACCGGGGAGCTGTTTTTT
- | few | TRBJ2-7 | TRBV10-3 | CAISEGGWSYEQYF | TGTGCCATCAGTGAGGGAGGTTGGTCCTACGAGCAGTACTTC
TRBD1 | - | TRBJ2-6 | TRBV19 | CASSIDRARGLLFHSGANVLTF | TGTGCCAGTAGTATTGATCGGGCCAGGGGGTTACTGTTCCATTCTGGGGCCAACGTCCTGACTTTC
TRBD2 | - | TRBJ2-2 | TRBV27 | CASSIGTSGRANTGELFF | TGTGCCAGCAGTATCGGGACTAGCGGGAGGGCGAACACCGGGGAGCTGTTTTTT
TRBD2 | - | TRBJ2-1 | TRBV5-1 | CASSLMLAGTGENEQFF | TGCGCCAGCAGCTTGATGCTAGCGGGAACCGGCGAGAATGAGCAGTTCTTC
- | - | TRBJ2-1 | TRBV15 | CATSREGGGSYNEQFF | TGTGCCACCAGCAGAGAAGGTGGCGGCTCCTACAATGAGCAGTTCTTC
- | - | TRBJ2-5 | TRBV7-2 | CASGQGRDWDQETQYF | TGTGCCAGCGGGCAGGGCCGGGACTGGGACCAAGAGACCCAGTACTTC
- | - | TRBJ2-3 | TRBV7-2 | CASSLDAADTQYF | TGTGCCAGCAGCTTAGATGCGGCAGATACGCAGTATTTT
TRBD2 | - | TRBJ2-7 | TRBV5-1 | CASSWGLAETDYEQYF | TGCGCCAGCAGCTGGGGACTAGCGGAGACGGACTACGAGCAGTACTTC
TRBD2 | - | TRBJ2-7 | TRBV27 | CASSMGLATPYEQYF | TGTGCCAGCAGTATGGGACTAGCGACGCCCTACGAGCAGTACTTC
- | - | TRBJ1-5 | TRBV28 | CASMVRGGPNQPQHF | TGTGCCAGCATGGTCCGGGGGGGGCCCAATCAGCCCCAGCATTTT
- | - | TRBJ1-5 | TRBV6-5 | CASKGLGNQPQHF | TGTGCCAGCAAGGGACTGGGCAATCAGCCCCAGCATTTT
TRBD2 | - | TRBJ2-5 | TRBV7-2 | CASSFGGSGETQYF | TGTGCCAGCAGCTTCGGCGGGAGTGGGGAGACCCAGTACTTC
- | few | TRBJ1-2 | TRBV9 | CASSVGDYGGSAGYTF | TGTGCCAGCAGCGTAGGAGATTATGGGGGGTCGGCGGGCTACACCTTC
- | - | TRBJ1-4 | TRBV7-9 | CASSADSLNEKLFF | TGTGCCAGCAGCGCCGACAGCCTTAATGAAAAACTGTTTTTT